A selection of T cell receptor beta chains follows, all from one sample in a study of shared clonotypes between healthy human individuals. Repertoires were generated with immunoSEQ multiplex PCR, while TCRdb's copy carries only in-frame clones and drops some. The sample contains approximately 740,000 clones, about 92% of which appear only once. The sequenced material came from naive CD8+ T cells sorted from blood. All receptors derive from a man aged 30 to 39 in good health. Both conserved end residues are part of each CDR3. A D gene is named only where the DNA matches it firmly. Not all rows give a size; the values are once, few, many and, for expanded clones, a class.

.	.	TRBV7-9	TRBJ2-5	TGTGCCAGCAGCTTAGACAGGGAAGAGACCCAGTACTTC	CASSLDREETQYF
TRBD1	.	TRBV7-8	TRBJ2-5	TGTGCCAGCAGCTTAGTTAGGGGGCGCCTCGAGACCCAGTACTTC	CASSLVRGRLETQYF
TRBD1	.	TRBV15	TRBJ2-7	TGTGCCACCAGCAGACACCGGGACAGCACCTACGAGCAGTACTTC	CATSRHRDSTYEQYF
.	.	TRBV7-9	TRBJ2-4	TGTGCCAGCAGCCCCGACCCGGCCGGCAAAAACATTCAGTACTTC	CASSPDPAGKNIQYF
.	.	TRBV9	TRBJ2-7	TGTGCCAGCAGCGTAGCGTCGGACTCACCCTACGAGCAGTACTTC	CASSVASDSPYEQYF
.	.	TRBV19	TRBJ2-3	TGTGCCAGTAGTATTAGGGGGGGGTGGAGCACAGATACGCAGTATTTT	CASSIRGGWSTDTQYF
TRBD2	.	TRBV7-8	TRBJ2-3	TGTGCCAGCAGCAGGGGACTAGCGGGATACGGAGATACGCAGTATTTT	CASSRGLAGYGDTQYF
TRBD2	.	TRBV6-4	TRBJ2-3	TGTGCCAGCACATTGACTAGCGACGCGTCTACCCGGGCGCAGTATTTT	CASTLTSDASTRAQYF
TRBD1	.	TRBV4-1	TRBJ2-6	TGCGCCAGCAGCCAAGAGGAACAGGGGTTAGGCGGGGCCAACGTCCTGACTTTC	CASSQEEQGLGGANVLTF
.	.	TRBV27	TRBJ2-1	TGTGCCAGCAGGGGCCTACAGGGTGTTGAGATCGGTGAGCAGTTCTTC	CASRGLQGVEIGEQFF
TRBD2	.	TRBV29-1	TRBJ2-7	TGCAGCGTTGTTGGTAGCGGGGGACTTACCTACGAGCAGTACTTC	CSVVGSGGLTYEQYF
TRBD1	.	TRBV10-3	TRBJ2-1	TGTGCCATCAGGCGGACAGGGCAGGATGAGCAGTTCTTC	CAIRRTGQDEQFF
.	.	TRBV27	TRBJ2-5	TGTGCCAGCAGCCTCACCCTCTCCCGGGAAAGAATATCTCCGTACTTC	CASSLTLSRERISPYF
.	.	TRBV27	TRBJ2-6	TGTGCCAGCACCACTAAACAGGTCTCCTCTGGGGCCAACGTCCTGACTTTC	CASTTKQVSSGANVLTF
.	.	TRBV7-9	TRBJ1-5	TGTGCCAGCAGCGGATTACGGGGTCAGCCCCAGCATTTT	CASSGLRGQPQHF
.	.	TRBV5-6	TRBJ2-5	TGTGCCAGCAGCCCCCGGCCGCTGAGACTAAAAGAGACCCAGTACTTC	CASSPRPLRLKETQYF
.	once	TRBV18	TRBJ2-6	TGTGCCAGCTCACAAATCGACTCTGGGGCCAACGTCCTGACTTTC	CASSQIDSGANVLTF
TRBD1	.	TRBV7-8	TRBJ2-5	TGTGCCAGCGTGAGGGACAGGAGACAAGAGACCCAGTACTTC	CASVRDRRQETQYF
TRBD2	.	TRBV27	TRBJ2-3	TGTGCCAGCAGTTTAGCGGGAGGGCGCCCAGATACGCAGTATTTT	CASSLAGGRPDTQYF
.	.	TRBV28	TRBJ1-5	TGTGCCAGCAGGGACCCCTCGGGGCGTCGCAGCAATCAGCCCCAGCATTTT	CASRDPSGRRSNQPQHF